The text below deals with one TCR beta chain. Antigen: not known. The treatment: over 15 received Ad26.COV2.S at low or high dose, single or two shots; roughly five received placebo; per-sample allocation not given. Sampling happened 63 days after the first vaccine or placebo injection. An adult donor aged 18-55 years was enrolled in Boston. Measured with immunoSEQ multiplex PCR; TCRdb has only the in-frame clones, and not every one. Found here are around 300,000 clones, 85% to 90% of them singletons; the top ten hold 5.5%. The data originate from a study of Ad26.COV2.S vaccination and SARS-CoV-2 variants. For the study at large: The vaccine Ad26.COV2.S was put into the muscle once, or twice with 56 days between.

Germline CDR1 MNHEY, CDR2 SMNVEV (reference sequence). This CDR3 is 16 amino acids long. Trimming removed 2 bases from V and 2 bases from J; junction bases left unmatched: 6. Whole-study findings and limits: The TCR-based breadth and depth measures might underestimate overall T cell responses. Across vaccine and placebo recipients, the breadth of non-spike TCRs was similar.

Sequencing used peripheral blood, obtained in a trial of Ad26.COV2.S vaccine versus placebo. The receptor's source is a person aged 18 to 59 who received the Ad26.COV2.S COVID-19 vaccine or a placebo. This sequence joins TRBV27 and TRBJ1-2; 9 bases line up with TRBD1. The CDR3 nucleotides are TGTGCCAGCAGTTTAACGACAGGGGGAGGGAACTATGGCTACACCTTC. Protein product: CASSLTTGGGNYGYTF.